This T cell receptor beta chain is drawn from a study of graft-versus-host responses after intestinal transplantation. Germline loops: CDR1 SGDLS, CDR2 YYNGEE. The CDR3 has 13 amino acids. V trimming: 4 bases; J trimming: 4 bases; junction bases outside the gene matches: 3. Regarding this clone: Its matching antigen is unknown.

Profiled with immunoSEQ multiplex PCR; TCRdb holds only in-frame clones, not every one. The data contain some 90,000 clones, over 80% of them seen just once; the ten biggest clones take up about 0.5%. J is TRBJ1-1 and V is TRBV9, with 8 nucleotides matching TRBD1. Source: unstimulated CD8+ T cells sorted from spleen or lymph node cells, taken before intestinal transplant. The receptor's source is a human donor who received an intestinal transplant. CDR3 amino acids: CASSPRGLTEAFF. The CDR3 bases are TGTGCCAGCAGCCCCAGGGGGCTCACTGAAGCTTTCTTT.